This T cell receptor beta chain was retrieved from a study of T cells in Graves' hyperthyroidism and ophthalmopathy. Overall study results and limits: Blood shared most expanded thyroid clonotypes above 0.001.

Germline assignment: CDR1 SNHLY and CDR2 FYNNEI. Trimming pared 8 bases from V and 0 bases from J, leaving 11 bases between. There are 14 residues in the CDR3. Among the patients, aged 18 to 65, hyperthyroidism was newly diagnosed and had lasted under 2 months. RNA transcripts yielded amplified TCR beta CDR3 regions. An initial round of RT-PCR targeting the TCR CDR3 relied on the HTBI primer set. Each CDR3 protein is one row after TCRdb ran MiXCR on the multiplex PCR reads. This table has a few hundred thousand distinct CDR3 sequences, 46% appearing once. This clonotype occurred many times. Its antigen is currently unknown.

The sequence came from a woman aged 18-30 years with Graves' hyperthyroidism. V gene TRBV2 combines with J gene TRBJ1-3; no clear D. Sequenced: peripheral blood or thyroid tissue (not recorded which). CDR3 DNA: TGTGCCAGCCATAGTAGGATCTCTGGAAACACCATATATTTT. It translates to CASHSRISGNTIYF.